Presented here are 24 T cell receptor beta chains from one specimen sequenced in a study of T cell repertoires in cytomegalovirus infection. No antigen has been assigned to these receptors. In TCRdb, the reads were re-called with MiXCR into one record per CDR3 protein. The profile covers about 890,000 distinct CDR3 sequences, with 31% appearing a single time and roughly an eighth taken by the ten largest. Source: cultured CD8+ T cells from PBMCs, taken from culture after CMV antigen stimulation. The receptors originated from a human donor in good health (CMV status not recorded). Some clones in this sample may be carry-over from other donors' samples.

This clonotype was seen just once. V and J are TRBV4-1 and TRBJ1-1, with D perhaps matching TRBD1 (6 bases). Trimming took off 6 bases at V and 1 base at J, with 12 bases between the two ends. Germline CDR1 reads MGHRA; CDR2 reads YSYEKL. The CDR3 is 14 residues long. Here the CDR3 reads CASRKGQSNTEAFF. The CDR3 DNA reads TGCGCCAGCAGGAAAGGACAGTCGAACACTGAAGCTTTCTTT.

This clonotype was picked up a small number of times. The V and J genes are TRBV5-1 and TRBJ2-7; TRBD1 matches at 9 bases. J gave up 2 bases and V 5 bases, and 5 bases lay outside the gene matches. The CDR3 contains 14 residues. Per germline, CDR1 SGHRS and CDR2 YFSETQ. The CDR3 sequence is CASSWGQGTYEQYV. In nucleotides, the CDR3 is TGCGCCAGCAGTTGGGGACAGGGAACCTACGAGCAGTACGTC.

The chain employs TRBV19 and TRBJ1-1; D gene uncertain. The germline CDR1 and CDR2 sequences are LNHDA and SQIVND (reference sequence). The CDR3 totals 14 residues. V lost 1 base to trimming and J lost 1 base, with 7 bases between them. CDR3 sequence reads: CASSIADENTEAFF. CDR3 coding DNA: TGTGCCAGTAGTATAGCTGATGAGAACACTGAAGCTTTCTTT.

This clonotype was seen only a few times. The chain carries TRBV29-1 and TRBJ2-7, with 9 positions matching TRBD1. Germline CDR1 and CDR2: SQVTM and ANQGSEA. The J segment lost 3 bases and the V segment lost 5 bases, leaving 8 bases of the junction unmatched. The CDR3 extends over 14 amino acids. CDR3 coding DNA: TGCAGCGTTCCGGCGGGGACAGGGATCTACGAGCAGTACTTC. Translation gives CSVPAGTGIYEQYF.

The table lists this clonotype with a few counts. The gene calls are TRBV6-5 and TRBJ2-1; D is perhaps TRBD1 or TRBD2 (5 bases each). Germline V gives CDR1 MNHEY, CDR2 SVGAGI. V was cut by 5 bases and J by 6 bases, with 17 bases left in between. CDR3 length: 15 amino acids. The CDR3 is CASSQSGLVGNEQFF. The DNA for the CDR3 is TGTGCCAGCAGTCAATCGGGGCTAGTCGGCAATGAGCAGTTCTTC.

Note on this clonotype: The junction departs from germline at one end; a sequencing error may be responsible. The chain is built from TRBV14 and TRBJ2-5, with unresolved D. Germline loops: CDR1 SGHDN, CDR2 FVKESK. The CDR3 consists of 15 residues. CDR3 amino acids: CVSSHVSSGEETQYF. DNA of the CDR3: TGTGTCAGCAGCCACGTTTCCAGTGGTGAGGAGACCCAGTACTTC.

This clonotype has a handful of counts. The gene calls are TRBV7-9 and TRBJ2-1, with 8 positions matching TRBD2. J lost 5 bases, V lost 6 bases, and 6 bases had no gene match. There are 14 residues in the CDR3. CDR1 and CDR2 (germline): SEHNR, FQNEAQ (reference sequence). DNA for the CDR3: TGTGCCAGCAGTTCCGGGACTAGTAACAATGAGCAGTTCTTC. It specifies CASSSGTSNNEQFF.

The V gene is TRBV12-3 or TRBV12-4, the J gene TRBJ2-1; perhaps TRBD1 as D (6 bases). V lost 7 bases and J 10 bases, leaving 23 bases between the germline ends. The CDR3 is 15 amino acids. The DNA for the CDR3 is TGTGCCAGCACCACCTCGAGGGACATTTCCTACGAGCAGTTCTTC. Translation gives CASTTSRDISYEQFF.

The chain has TRBV27 and TRBJ1-1; D not certain. The V and J ends lost 0 bases and 4 bases respectively, with 15 bases between them. From germline, CDR1 is MNHEY and CDR2 SMNVEV (reference sequence). The CDR3 contains 16 residues. The CDR3 bases are TGTGCCAGCAGTTTATCAGAGGCCCTCTCGGGCACTGAAGCTTTCTTT. It encodes CASSLSEALSGTEAFF.

This clonotype has more than one count but fewer than ten. For the CDR3, the DNA is TGTGCCAGCAGTTACCGGAATAGCGGGGGGCTACTACCTGACGAGCAGTACGTC. Its translation is CASSYRNSGGLLPDEQYV. This chain connects TRBV6-6 to TRBJ2-7; 10 bases are a match to TRBD2. The CDR3 runs to 18 residues. V was clipped by 2 bases and J by 5 bases; unmatched bases: 15. Germline loops: CDR1 MNHNY, CDR2 SVGAGI (reference sequence).

Many counts were recorded for this clonotype. CDR3: CASSPGSYEQYV. CDR3 DNA: TGTGCCAGCTCTCCGGGTTCCTACGAGCAGTACGTC. The chain joins TRBV7-9 to TRBJ2-7; D uncertain. This CDR3 region has 12 residues. Germline V gives CDR1 SEHNR, CDR2 FQNEAQ (reference sequence). Trimming took 8 bases from V and 1 from J, leaving 9 bases between them.

The chain carries TRBV9 and TRBJ2-3, with unresolved D. The CDR3 is 18 residues long. V was shortened by 0 bases and J by 3 bases, with 20 bases between the two germline ends. The germline gives CDR1 SGDLS, CDR2 YYNGEE. In DNA form, the CDR3 reads TGTGCCAGCAGCGTAGCCAAAATCCCGGGCCCCGGAACAGATACGCAGTATTTT. It yields the protein CASSVAKIPGPGTDTQYF.

In this sample, this clonotype turned up a few times. The chain uses TRBV10-3 and TRBJ2-7, with 10 bases that match TRBD2. The germline V gene encodes CDR1 ENHRY and CDR2 SYGVKD. The junction had 19 bases not matched to a gene; V was cut back by 6 bases and J by 5 bases. This CDR3 comprises 18 residues. The CDR3 nucleotides are TGTGCCATCAGGGGTATACCCGCGGTGGCTAGCGGGGGCAACGAGCAGTACTTC. Translation gives CAIRGIPAVASGGNEQYF.

The rearrangement links TRBV28 to TRBJ2-2; D is unresolved. This CDR3 contains 14 residues. Per germline, CDR1 MDHEN and CDR2 SYDVKM. The V gene lost 7 bases and the J gene lost 1 base, with 10 bases spanning the gap. CDR3 in amino acids: CASMTLLNTGELFF. The CDR3 DNA sequence: TGTGCCAGCATGACACTTCTGAACACCGGGGAGCTGTTTTTT. Variable domain in full (rest from reference TRBV28 and TRBJ2-2): DVKVTQSSRYLVKRTGEKVFLECVQDMDHENMFWYRQDPGLGLRLIYFSYDVKMKEKGDIPEGYSVSREKKERFSLILESASTNQTSMYLCASMTLLNTGELFFGEGSRLTVL.

The J gene is TRBJ1-2, the V gene TRBV12-2; the D call of TRBD1 is as the table states it, not checked on the DNA. TRBV12-2 is a pseudogene segment. CDR3 length: 24 amino acids. In DNA form, the CDR3 reads TGTGCAAGTCGCTTAGCCGATACCCGACAGGGCTTACGGGGCATCTCTAAGATAGTCCATGGCTACACCTTC. Amino acids: CASRLADTRQGLRGISKIVHGYTF.

This clonotype has just a few counts. This chain uses TRBV7-6 with TRBJ1-4, with D tentatively TRBD1 (6 bases). Germline-derived CDR1 and CDR2 are SGHVS and FNYEAQ. The CDR3 consists of 16 residues. Trimming stripped 5 bases from V and 6 bases from J, with 19 bases between. For the CDR3, the DNA is TGTGCCAGCAGCCATAAAAGCAGGGGAAGGGATGAAAAACTGTTTTTT. Translation: CASSHKSRGRDEKLFF.

The chain recombines TRBV7-6 with TRBJ2-3; 10 bases map to TRBD1. The CDR3 loop spans 16 amino acids. The germline CDR1 and CDR2 sequences are SGHVS and FNYEAQ. V lost 1 base and J lost 4; bases outside the gene matches: 5. CDR3 coding DNA: TGTGCCAGCAGCTTAGAAGGAGGACAGGGGGCAGATACGCAGTATTTT. Protein sequence: CASSLEGGQGADTQYF.

J is TRBJ2-5 and V is TRBV29-1; tentatively, D is TRBD1 (5 bases). Germline assignment: CDR1 SQVTM and CDR2 ANQGSEA. The CDR3 extends over 14 amino acids. V was cut by 4 bases and J by 3 bases, with 15 bases left in between. As DNA, the CDR3 is TGCAGCGTTGGAAGGGCAAGGGGTGAAGAGACCCAGTACTTC. As protein: CSVGRARGEETQYF.

The chain has TRBV29-1 and TRBJ2-5; no definite D call. There are 13 residues in the CDR3. Germline CDR1 is SQVTM and CDR2 is ANQGSEA. The ends were cut back, 5 bases at V and 1 base at J, with 11 bases in the middle. Here the CDR3 DNA reads TGCAGCGTTTGGGTGCGGCTCCAAGAGACCCAGTACTTC. Translated: CSVWVRLQETQYF.

In the case of this clonotype: The junction differs from germline at one of its ends, possibly a read error. The gene calls are TRBV19 and TRBJ2-1; maybe TRBD1 (6 bases). The CDR3 covers 15 residues. The germline V gene has CDR1 LNHDA and CDR2 SQIVND (reference sequence). The CDR3, as DNA: TGTGCCAGTAGTCGATCCAGGGGCTCCCACAATGAGCAGTTCTTC. It codes for CASSRSRGSHNEQFF.

The chain links TRBV9 to TRBJ1-4; no firm D call. This CDR3 is built from 12 residues. Between the trimmed V and J ends, which lost 8 bases and 6 bases, there was a span of 11 bases. Germline V gene data show CDR1 as SGDLS and CDR2 as YYNGEE. The CDR3 loop is CARLGNDEKLFF. For the CDR3, the DNA is TGTGCCAGACTGGGGAACGATGAAAAACTGTTTTTT.

This clonotype has a handful of counts. The chain joins TRBV6-1 to TRBJ2-2, with 8 bases identical to TRBD2. The V gene end was trimmed by 1 base and the J gene end by 7 bases; junction bases not matched to a gene: 11. The CDR3 totals 17 residues. The germline gives CDR1 MNHNS, CDR2 SASEGT. CDR3 DNA sequence: TGTGCCAGCAGTGAAGTTCTAGGACTAGCTGCGTTCGGGGAGCTGTTTTTT. It codes for CASSEVLGLAAFGELFF.

With respect to this clonotype: The CDR3 carries no conserved terminal phenylalanine or tryptophan, so it likely arises from a read error. This chain uses TRBV7-3 with TRBJ2-2; D call uncertain. The V gene lost 2 bases and the J gene lost 3 bases, with 4 bases spanning the gap. Germline V gene lookup returns CDR1 SGHTA and CDR2 FQGTGA. The CDR3 loop spans 13 amino acids. CDR3 in amino acids: CASSLWDTGELFC. The CDR3 coding sequence is TGTGCCAGCAGCTTATGGGACACCGGGGAGCTGTTTTGT.

In this sample, this clonotype turned up a few times. The DNA for the CDR3 is TGTGCCAGCAGCTTAGATTCTCGGGAGTACACCGGGGAGCTGTTTTTT. Protein: CASSLDSREYTGELFF. The chain uses TRBV7-6 and TRBJ2-2; D might be TRBD2 (6 bases). The CDR3 covers 16 residues. The germline V and J ends were trimmed by 1 base and 3 bases, with 12 bases remaining between them. The germline CDR1 and CDR2 sequences are SGHVS and FNYEAQ.